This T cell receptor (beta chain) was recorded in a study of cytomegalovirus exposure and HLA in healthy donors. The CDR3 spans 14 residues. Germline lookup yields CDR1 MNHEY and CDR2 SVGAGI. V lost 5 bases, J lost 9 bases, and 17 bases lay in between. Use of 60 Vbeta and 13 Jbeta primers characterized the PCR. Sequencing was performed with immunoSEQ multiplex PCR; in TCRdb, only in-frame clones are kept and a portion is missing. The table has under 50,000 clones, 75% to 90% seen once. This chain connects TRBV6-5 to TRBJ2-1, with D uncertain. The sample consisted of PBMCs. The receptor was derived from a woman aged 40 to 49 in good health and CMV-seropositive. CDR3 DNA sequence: TGTGCCAGCAGTACCCACCGCGTTATAAGTGAGCAGTTCTTC. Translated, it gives CASSTHRVISEQFF.